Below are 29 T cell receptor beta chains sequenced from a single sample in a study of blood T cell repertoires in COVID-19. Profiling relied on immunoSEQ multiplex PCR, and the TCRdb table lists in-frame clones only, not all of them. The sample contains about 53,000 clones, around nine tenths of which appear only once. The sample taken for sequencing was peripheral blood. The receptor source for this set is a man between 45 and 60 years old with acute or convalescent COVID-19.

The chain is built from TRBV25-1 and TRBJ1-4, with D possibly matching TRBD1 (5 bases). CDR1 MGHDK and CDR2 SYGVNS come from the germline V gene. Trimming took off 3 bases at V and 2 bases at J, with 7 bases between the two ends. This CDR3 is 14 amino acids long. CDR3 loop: CASSEGLTNEKLFF. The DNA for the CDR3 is TGTGCCAGCAGTGAGGGGCTGACTAATGAAAAACTGTTTTTT.

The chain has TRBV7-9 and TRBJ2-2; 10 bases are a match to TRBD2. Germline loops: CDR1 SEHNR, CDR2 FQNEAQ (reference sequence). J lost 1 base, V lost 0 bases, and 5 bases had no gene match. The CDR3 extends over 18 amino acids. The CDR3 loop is CASSLAVSGRVNTGELFF. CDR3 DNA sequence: TGTGCCAGCAGCTTAGCGGTCAGCGGGAGGGTGAACACCGGGGAGCTGTTTTTT.

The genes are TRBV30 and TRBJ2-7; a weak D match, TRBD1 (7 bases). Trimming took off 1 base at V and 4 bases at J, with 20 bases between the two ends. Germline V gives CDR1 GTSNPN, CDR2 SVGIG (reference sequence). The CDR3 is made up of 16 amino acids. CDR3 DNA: TGTGCCTGGAGTGCCCCGGGGGCAGGGGGTTGGTACGAGCAGTACTTC. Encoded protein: CAWSAPGAGGWYEQYF. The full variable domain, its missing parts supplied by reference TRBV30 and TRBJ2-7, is SQTIHQWPATLVQPVGSPLSLECTVEGTSNPNLYWYRQAAGRGLQLLFYSVGIGQISSEVPQNLSASRPQDRQFILSSKKLLLSDSGFYLCAWSAPGAGGWYEQYFGPGTRLTVT.

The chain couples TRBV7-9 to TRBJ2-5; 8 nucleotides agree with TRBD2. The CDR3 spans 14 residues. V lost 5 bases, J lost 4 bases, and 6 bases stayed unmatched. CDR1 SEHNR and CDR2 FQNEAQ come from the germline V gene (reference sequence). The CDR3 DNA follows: TGTGCCAGCAGCCAGGGGAGCGGGGGAGAGACCCAGTACTTC. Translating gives CASSQGSGGETQYF.

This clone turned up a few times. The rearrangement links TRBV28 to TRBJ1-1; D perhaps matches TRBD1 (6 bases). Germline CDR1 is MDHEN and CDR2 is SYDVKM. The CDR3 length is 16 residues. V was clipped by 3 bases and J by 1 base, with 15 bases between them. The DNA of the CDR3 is TGTGCCAGCAGTTTGTTGATTGGGGGCGAGAACACTGAAGCTTTCTTT. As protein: CASSLLIGGENTEAFF.

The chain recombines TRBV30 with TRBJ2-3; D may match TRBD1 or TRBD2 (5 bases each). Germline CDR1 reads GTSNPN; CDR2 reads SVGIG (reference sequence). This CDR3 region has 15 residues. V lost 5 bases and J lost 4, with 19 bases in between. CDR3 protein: CAWGGKGLGADTQYF. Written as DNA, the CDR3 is TGTGCCTGGGGGGGTAAGGGTTTAGGGGCAGATACGCAGTATTTT.

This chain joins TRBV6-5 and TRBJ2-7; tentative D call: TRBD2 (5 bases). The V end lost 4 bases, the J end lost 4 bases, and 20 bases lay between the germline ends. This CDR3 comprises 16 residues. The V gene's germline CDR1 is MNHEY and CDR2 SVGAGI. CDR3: CASSLERANHFYEQYF. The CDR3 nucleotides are TGTGCCAGCAGTTTGGAGAGGGCCAACCACTTTTACGAGCAGTACTTC.

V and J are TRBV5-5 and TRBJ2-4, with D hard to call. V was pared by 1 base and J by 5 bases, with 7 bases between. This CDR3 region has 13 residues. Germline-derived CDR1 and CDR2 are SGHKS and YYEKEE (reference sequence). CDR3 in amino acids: CASSLHGENIQYF. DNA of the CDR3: TGTGCCAGCAGCTTGCACGGAGAAAACATTCAGTACTTC.

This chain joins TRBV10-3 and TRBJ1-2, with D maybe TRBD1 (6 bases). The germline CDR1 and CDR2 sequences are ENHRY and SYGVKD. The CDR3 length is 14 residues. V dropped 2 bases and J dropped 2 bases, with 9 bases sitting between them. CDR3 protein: CAISEPDRNYGYTF. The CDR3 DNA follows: TGTGCCATCAGTGAGCCTGACAGGAACTATGGCTACACCTTC.

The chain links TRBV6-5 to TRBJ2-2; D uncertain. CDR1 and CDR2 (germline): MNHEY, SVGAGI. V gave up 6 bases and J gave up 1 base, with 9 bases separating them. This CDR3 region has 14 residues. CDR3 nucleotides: TGTGCCAGCAGAGGCCCGGGGAACACCGGGGAGCTGTTTTTT. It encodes CASRGPGNTGELFF.

In nucleotides, the CDR3 is TGTGCCAGCATGACAGGGGGAGGAAACACCATATATTTT. Translated: CASMTGGGNTIYF. The chain couples TRBV6-5 to TRBJ1-3; 9 bases are a match to TRBD1. V was pared by 7 bases and J by 4 bases, with 2 bases of the junction left unmatched. CDR1 is MNHEY and CDR2 is SVGAGI in the germline V gene. The CDR3 contains 13 residues.

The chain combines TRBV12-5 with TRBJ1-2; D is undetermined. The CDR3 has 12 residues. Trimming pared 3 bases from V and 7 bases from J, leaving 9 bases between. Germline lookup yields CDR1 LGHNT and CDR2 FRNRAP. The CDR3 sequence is CASGLGGLGYTF. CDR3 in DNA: TGTGCTAGTGGTTTAGGTGGGCTTGGCTACACCTTC.

Here the CDR3 DNA reads TGTGCCAGCAGTTTATGGACCGACAGGGCTTTCTTT. Translation: CASSLWTDRAFF. The chain links TRBV28 to TRBJ1-1; perhaps TRBD1 as D (6 bases). The CDR3 consists of 12 residues. Per germline, CDR1 MDHEN and CDR2 SYDVKM. Trimming stripped 0 bases from V and 11 bases from J, with 10 bases between.

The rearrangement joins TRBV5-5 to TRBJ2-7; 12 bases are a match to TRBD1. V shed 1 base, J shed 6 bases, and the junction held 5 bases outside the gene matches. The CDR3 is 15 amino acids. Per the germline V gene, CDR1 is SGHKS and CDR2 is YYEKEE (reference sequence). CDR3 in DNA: TGTGCCAGCAGCTTGCATGGGACAGGGGGCCTCGAGCAGTACTTC. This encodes CASSLHGTGGLEQYF.

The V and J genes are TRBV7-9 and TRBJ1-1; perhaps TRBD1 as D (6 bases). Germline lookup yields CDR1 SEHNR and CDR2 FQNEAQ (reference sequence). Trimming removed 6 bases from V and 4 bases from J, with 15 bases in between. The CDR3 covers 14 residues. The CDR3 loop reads CASRMGARATEAFF. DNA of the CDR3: TGTGCCAGCAGGATGGGGGCGCGGGCCACTGAAGCTTTCTTT.

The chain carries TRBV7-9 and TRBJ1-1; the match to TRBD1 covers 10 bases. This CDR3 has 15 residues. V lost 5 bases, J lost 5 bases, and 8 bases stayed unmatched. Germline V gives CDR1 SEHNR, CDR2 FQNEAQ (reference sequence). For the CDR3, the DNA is TGTGCCAGCAGCCGACGACAGGGGGCAGGAACTGAAGCTTTCTTT. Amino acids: CASSRRQGAGTEAFF.

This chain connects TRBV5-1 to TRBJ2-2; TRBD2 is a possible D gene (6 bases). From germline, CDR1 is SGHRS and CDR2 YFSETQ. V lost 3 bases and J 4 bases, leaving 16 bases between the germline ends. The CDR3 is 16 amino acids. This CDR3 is CASSSQRVGLTGELFF. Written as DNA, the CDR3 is TGCGCCAGCAGCTCCCAGCGGGTCGGCCTCACCGGGGAGCTGTTTTTT.

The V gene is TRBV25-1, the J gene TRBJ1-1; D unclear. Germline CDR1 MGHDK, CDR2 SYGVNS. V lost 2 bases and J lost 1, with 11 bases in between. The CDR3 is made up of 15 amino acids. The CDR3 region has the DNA TGTGCCAGCAGTGAAAGCATCCGAGGGAACACTGAAGCTTTCTTT. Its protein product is CASSESIRGNTEAFF. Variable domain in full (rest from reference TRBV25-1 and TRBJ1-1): EADIYQTPRYLVIGTGKKITLECSQTMGHDKMYWYQQDPGMELHLIHYSYGVNSTEKGDLSSESTVSRIRTEHFPLTLESARPSHTSQYLCASSESIRGNTEAFFGQGTRLTVV.

Here the CDR3 reads CASSRHITDTQYF. The CDR3 DNA reads as TGCGCCAGCAGTAGACACATCACAGATACGCAGTATTTT. The chain carries TRBV10-1 and TRBJ2-3; D gene unclear. Germline V lookup: CDR1 WNHNN, CDR2 SYGVQD (reference sequence). The CDR3 has 13 amino acids. The V and J ends lost 5 bases and 2 bases respectively, with 8 bases between them.

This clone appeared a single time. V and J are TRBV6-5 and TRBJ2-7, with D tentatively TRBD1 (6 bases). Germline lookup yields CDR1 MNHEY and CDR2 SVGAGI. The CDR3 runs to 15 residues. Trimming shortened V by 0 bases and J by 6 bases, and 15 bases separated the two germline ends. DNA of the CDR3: TGTGCCAGCAGTTACTCCCTACAGGGTTGGGTCGAGCAGTACTTC. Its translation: CASSYSLQGWVEQYF.

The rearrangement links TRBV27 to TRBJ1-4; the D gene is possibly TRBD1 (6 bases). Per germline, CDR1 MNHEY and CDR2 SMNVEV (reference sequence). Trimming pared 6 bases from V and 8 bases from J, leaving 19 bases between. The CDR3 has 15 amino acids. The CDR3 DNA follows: TGTGCCAGCAGCCGATCCGGGACCGGGACAGAAAAACTGTTTTTT. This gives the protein CASSRSGTGTEKLFF.

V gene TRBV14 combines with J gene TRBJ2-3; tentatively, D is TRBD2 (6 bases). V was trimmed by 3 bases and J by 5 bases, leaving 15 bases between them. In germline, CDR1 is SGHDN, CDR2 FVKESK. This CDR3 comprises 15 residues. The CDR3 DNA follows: TGTGCCAGCAGCCAGGAGGGTGGCAGTCGAGATACGCAGTATTTT. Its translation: CASSQEGGSRDTQYF.

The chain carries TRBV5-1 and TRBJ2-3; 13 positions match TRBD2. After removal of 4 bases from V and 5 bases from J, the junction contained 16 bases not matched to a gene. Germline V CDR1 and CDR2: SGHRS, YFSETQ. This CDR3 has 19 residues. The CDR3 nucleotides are TGCGCCAGCAGCCTTGAGGGACTAGCGGGGCCCTTCCGGGGAGATACGCAGTATTTT. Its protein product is CASSLEGLAGPFRGDTQYF. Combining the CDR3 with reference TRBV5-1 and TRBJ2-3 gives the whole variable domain KAGVTQTPRYLIKTRGQQVTLSCSPISGHRSVSWYQQTPGQGLQFLFEYFSETQRNKGNFPGRFSGRQFSNSRSEMNVSTLELGDSALYLCASSLEGLAGPFRGDTQYFGPGTRLTVL.

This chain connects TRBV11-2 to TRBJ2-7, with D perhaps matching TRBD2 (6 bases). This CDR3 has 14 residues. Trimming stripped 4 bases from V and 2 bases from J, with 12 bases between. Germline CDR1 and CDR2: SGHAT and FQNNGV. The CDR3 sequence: CASSWTTSTYEQYF. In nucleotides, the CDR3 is TGTGCCAGCAGCTGGACTACCTCGACCTACGAGCAGTACTTC.

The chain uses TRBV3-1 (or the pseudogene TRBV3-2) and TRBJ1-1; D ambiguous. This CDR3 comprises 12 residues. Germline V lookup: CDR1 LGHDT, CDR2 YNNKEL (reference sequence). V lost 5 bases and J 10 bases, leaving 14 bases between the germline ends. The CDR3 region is CASSDREDGAFF. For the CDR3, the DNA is TGTGCCAGCAGCGACCGGGAAGACGGAGCTTTCTTT.

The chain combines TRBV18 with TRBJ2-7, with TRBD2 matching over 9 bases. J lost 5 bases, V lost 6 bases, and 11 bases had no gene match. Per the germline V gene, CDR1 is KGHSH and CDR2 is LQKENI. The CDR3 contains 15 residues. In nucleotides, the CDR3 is TGTGCCAGCTCTAAAGCGGGGGGACCTATCAACGAGCAGTACTTC. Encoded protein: CASSKAGGPINEQYF.

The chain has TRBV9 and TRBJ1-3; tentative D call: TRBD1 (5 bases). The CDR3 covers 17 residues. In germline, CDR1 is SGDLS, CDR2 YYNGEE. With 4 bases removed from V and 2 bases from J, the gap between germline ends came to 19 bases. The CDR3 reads CASSPHLAGGAGNTIYF. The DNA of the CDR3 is TGTGCCAGCAGCCCCCACCTCGCGGGGGGGGCTGGAAACACCATATATTTT.

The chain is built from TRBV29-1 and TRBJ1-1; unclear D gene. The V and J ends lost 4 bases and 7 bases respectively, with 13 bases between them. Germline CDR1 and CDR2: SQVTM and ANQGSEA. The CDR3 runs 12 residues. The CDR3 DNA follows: TGCAGCGTTGCAGGTCAGATTAATGAAGCTTTCTTT. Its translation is CSVAGQINEAFF.

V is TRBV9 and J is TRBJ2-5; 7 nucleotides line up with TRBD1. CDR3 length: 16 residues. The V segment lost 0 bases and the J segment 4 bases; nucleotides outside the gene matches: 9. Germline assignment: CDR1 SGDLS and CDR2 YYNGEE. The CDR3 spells CASSVGVRGFGETQYF. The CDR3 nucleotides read TGTGCCAGCAGCGTAGGGGTCAGGGGGTTTGGAGAGACCCAGTACTTC.